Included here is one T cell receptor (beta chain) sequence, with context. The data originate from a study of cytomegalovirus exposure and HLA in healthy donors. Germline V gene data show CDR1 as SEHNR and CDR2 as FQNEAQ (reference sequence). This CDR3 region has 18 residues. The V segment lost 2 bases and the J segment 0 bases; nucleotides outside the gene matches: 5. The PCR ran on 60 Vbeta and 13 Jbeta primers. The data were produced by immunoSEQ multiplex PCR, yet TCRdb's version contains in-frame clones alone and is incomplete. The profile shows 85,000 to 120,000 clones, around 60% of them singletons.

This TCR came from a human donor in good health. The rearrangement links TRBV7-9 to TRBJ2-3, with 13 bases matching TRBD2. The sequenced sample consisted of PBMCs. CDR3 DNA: TGTGCCAGCAGCTTAATAACTAGCGGGAGGGGTAGCACAGATACGCAGTATTTT. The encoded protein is CASSLITSGRGSTDTQYF.